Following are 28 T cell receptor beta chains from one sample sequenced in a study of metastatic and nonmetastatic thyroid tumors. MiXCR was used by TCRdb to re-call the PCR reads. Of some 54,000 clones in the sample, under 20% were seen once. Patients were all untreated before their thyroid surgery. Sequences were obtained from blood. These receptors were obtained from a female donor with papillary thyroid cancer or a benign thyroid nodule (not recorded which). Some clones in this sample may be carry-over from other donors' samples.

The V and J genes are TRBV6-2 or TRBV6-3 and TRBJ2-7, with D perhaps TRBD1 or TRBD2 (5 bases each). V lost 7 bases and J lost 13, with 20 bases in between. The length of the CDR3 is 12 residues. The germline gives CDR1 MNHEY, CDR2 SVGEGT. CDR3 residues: CASNPDGTLFYF. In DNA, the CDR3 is TGTGCCAGCAACCCGGACGGGACCCTATTCTACTTC.

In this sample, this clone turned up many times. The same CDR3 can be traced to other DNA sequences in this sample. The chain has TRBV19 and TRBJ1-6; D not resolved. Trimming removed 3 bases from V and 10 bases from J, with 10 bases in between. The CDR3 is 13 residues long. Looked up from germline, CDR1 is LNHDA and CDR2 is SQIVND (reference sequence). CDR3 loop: CASSIGDRSPLHF. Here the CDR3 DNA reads TGTGCCAGTAGTATTGGGGATCGGTCACCCCTCCACTTT.

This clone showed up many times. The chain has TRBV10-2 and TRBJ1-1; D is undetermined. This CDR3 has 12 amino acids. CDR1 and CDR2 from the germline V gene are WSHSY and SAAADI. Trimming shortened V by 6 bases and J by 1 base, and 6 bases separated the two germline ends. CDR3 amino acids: CASREGNTEAFF. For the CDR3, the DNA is TGCGCCAGCAGAGAGGGGAACACTGAAGCTTTCTTT.

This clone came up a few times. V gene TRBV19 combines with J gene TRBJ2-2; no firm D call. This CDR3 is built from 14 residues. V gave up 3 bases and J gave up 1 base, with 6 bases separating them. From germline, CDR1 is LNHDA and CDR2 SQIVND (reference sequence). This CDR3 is CASSISRNTGELFF. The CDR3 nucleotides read TGTGCCAGTAGTATTAGCAGGAACACCGGGGAGCTGTTTTTT. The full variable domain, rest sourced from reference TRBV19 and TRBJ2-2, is DGGITQSPKYLFRKEGQNVTLSCEQNLNHDAMYWYRQDPGQGLRLIYYSQIVNDFQKGDIAEGYSVSREKKESFPLTVTSAQKNPTAFYLCASSISRNTGELFFGEGSRLTVL.

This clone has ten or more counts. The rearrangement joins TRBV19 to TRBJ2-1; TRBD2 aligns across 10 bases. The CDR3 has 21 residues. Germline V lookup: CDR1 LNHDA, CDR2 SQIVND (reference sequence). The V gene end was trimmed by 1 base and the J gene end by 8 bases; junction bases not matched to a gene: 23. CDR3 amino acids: CASSIGFWGTSAFLVLDEQFF. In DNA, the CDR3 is TGTGCCAGTAGTATAGGATTTTGGGGGACTAGCGCATTTCTAGTTTTAGATGAGCAGTTCTTC.

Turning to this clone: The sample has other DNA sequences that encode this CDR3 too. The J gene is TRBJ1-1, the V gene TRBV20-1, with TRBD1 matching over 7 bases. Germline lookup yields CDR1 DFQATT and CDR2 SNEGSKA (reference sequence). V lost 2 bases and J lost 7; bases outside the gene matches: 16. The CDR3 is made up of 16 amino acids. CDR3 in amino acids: CSARPLQGGDVIEAFF. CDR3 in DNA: TGCAGTGCTAGACCCCTCCAGGGGGGTGACGTCATTGAAGCTTTCTTT.

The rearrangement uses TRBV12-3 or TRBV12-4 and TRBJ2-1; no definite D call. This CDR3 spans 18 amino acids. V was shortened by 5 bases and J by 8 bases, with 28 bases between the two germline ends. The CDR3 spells CASSPSIGGGRLYYEQFF. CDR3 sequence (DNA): TGTGCCAGCAGTCCCTCGATCGGTGGCGGTAGGCTTTACTATGAGCAGTTCTTC.

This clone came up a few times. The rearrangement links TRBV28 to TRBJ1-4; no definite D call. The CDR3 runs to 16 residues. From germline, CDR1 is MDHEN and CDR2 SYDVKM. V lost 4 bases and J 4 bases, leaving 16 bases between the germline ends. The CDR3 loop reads CASSSPREQLNEKLFF. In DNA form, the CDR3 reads TGTGCCAGCAGTTCGCCCCGGGAGCAGCTTAATGAAAAACTGTTTTTT.

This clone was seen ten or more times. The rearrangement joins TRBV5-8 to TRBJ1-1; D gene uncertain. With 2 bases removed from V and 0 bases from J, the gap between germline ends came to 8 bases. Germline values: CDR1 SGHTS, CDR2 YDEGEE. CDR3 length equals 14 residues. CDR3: CASSFGTVNTEAFF. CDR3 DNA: TGTGCCAGCAGCTTCGGCACGGTGAACACTGAAGCTTTCTTT.

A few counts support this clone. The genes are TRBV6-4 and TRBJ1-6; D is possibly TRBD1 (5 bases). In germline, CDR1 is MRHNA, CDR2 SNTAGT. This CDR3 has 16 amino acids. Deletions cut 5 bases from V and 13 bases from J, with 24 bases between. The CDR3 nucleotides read TGTGCCAGCAGTCGTACAGCGGGGGTCGAGAGTGTGCCCCTCCACTTT. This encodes CASSRTAGVESVPLHF.

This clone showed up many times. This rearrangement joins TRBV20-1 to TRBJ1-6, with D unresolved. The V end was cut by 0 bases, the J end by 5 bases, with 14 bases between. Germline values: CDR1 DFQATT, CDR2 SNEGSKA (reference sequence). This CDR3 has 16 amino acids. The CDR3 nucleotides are TGCAGTGCTAGAGACGCCGTCGAGAACCATAATTCACCCCTCCACTTT. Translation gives CSARDAVENHNSPLHF.

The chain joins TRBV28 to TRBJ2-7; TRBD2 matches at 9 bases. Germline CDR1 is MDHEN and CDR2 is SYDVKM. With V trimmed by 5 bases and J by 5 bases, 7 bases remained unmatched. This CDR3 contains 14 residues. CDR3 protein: CASSPLAGVNEQYF. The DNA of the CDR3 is TGTGCCAGCAGTCCCTTAGCGGGAGTTAACGAGCAGTACTTC.

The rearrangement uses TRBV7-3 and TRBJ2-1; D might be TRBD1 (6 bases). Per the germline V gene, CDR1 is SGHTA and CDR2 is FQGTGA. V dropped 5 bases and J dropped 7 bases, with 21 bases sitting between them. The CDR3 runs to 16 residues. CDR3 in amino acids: CASSPGQGSNWNEQFF. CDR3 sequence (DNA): TGTGCCAGCAGCCCGGGTCAGGGGTCGAATTGGAATGAGCAGTTCTTC. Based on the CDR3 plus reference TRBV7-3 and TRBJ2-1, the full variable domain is GAGVSQTPSNKVTEKGKYVELRCDPISGHTALYWYRQSLGQGPEFLIYFQGTGAADDSGLPNDRFFAVRPEGSVSTLKIQRTERGDSAVYLCASSPGQGSNWNEQFFGPGTRLTVL.

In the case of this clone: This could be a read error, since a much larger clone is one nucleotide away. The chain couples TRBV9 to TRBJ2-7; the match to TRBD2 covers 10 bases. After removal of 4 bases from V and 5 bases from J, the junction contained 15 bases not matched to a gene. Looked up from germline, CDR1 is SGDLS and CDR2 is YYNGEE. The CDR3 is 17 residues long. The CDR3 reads CASSYRGGSGRTDEQYF. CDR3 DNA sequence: TGTGCCAGCAGCTACAGGGGAGGTAGCGGGAGGACTGACGAGCAGTACTTC.

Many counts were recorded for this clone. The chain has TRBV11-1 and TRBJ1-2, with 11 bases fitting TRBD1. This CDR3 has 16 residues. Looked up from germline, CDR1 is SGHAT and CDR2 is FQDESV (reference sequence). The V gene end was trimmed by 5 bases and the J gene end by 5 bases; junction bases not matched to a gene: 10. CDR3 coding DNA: TGTGCCAGCAGCAAGCCAGGACAGGGGGCTAGTTATGGCTACACCTTC. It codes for CASSKPGQGASYGYTF. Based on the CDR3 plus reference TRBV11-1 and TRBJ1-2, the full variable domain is EAEVAQSPRYKITEKSQAVAFWCDPISGHATLYWYRQILGQGPELLVQFQDESVVDDSQLPKDRFSAERLKGVDSTLKIQPAELGDSAMYLCASSKPGQGASYGYTFGSGTRLTVV.

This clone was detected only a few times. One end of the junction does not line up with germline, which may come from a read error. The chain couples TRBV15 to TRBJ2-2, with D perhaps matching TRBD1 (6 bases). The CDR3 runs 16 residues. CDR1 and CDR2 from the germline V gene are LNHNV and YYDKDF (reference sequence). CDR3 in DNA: TGTGCCACCAGCAGGCTGGGGGCGGTGAACACCGTGGAGCTGTTTTTT. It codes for CATSRLGAVNTVELFF.

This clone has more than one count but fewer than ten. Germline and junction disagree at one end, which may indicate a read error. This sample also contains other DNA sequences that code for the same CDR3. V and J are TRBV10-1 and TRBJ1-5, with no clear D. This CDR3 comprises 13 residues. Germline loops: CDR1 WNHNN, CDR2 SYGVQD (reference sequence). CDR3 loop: CATAVEGNQPQHF. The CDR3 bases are TGCGCCACCGCTGTGGAGGGAAATCAGCCACAGCATTTT.

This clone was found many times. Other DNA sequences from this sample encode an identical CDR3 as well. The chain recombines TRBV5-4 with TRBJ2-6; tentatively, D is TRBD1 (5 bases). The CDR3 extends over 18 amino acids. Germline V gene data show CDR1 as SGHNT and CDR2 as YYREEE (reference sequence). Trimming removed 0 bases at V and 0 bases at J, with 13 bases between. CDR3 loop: CASSLAAGLASGANVLTF. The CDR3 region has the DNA TGTGCCAGCAGCTTGGCGGCAGGGCTGGCCTCTGGGGCCAACGTCCTGACTTTC. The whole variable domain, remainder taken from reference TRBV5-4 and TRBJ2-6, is ETGVTQSPTHLIKTRGQQVTLRCSSQSGHNTVSWYQQALGQGPQFIFQYYREEENGRGNFPPRFSGLQFPNYSSELNVNALELDDSALYLCASSLAAGLASGANVLTFGAGSRLTVL.

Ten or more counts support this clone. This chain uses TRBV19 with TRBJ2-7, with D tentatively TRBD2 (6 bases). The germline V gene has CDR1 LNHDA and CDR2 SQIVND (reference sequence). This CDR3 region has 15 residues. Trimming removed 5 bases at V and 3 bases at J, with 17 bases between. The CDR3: CASSLSGTPLYEQYF. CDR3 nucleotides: TGTGCCAGTAGTTTATCCGGGACTCCACTCTACGAGCAGTACTTC.

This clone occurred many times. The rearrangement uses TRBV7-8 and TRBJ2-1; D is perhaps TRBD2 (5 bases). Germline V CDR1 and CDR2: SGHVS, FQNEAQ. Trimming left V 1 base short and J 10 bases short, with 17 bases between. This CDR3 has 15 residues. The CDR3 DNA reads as TGTGCCAGCAGCTTAGGGGTCGCCAGAGGGTACGAGCAGTTCTTC. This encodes CASSLGVARGYEQFF. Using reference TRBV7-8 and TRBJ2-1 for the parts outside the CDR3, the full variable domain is GAGVSQSPRYKVAKRGQDVALRCDPISGHVSLFWYQQALGQGPEFLTYFQNEAQLDKSGLPSDRFFAERPEGSVSTLKIQRTQQEDSAVYLCASSLGVARGYEQFFGPGTRLTVL.

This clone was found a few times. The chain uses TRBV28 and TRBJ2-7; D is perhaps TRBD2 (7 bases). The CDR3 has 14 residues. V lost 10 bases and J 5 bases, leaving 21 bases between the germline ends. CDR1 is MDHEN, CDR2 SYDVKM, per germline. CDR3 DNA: TGTGCCATCCTGTGTGGGGGGGGGCGCGACGAGCAGTACTTC. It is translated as CAILCGGGRDEQYF.

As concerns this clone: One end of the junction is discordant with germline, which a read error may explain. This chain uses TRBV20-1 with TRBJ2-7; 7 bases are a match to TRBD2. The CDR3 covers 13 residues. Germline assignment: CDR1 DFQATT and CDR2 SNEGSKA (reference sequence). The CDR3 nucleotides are TGCAGTGCTAGAGGACTAGCCCTACACGAGCATTACTTC. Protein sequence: CSARGLALHEHYF.

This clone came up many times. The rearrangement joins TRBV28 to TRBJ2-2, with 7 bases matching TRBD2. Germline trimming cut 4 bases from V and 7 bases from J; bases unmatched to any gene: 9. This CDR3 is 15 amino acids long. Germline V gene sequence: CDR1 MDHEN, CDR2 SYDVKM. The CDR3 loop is CASSSPATSVGELFF. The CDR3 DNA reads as TGTGCCAGCAGTTCCCCAGCCACTAGCGTCGGGGAGCTGTTTTTT.

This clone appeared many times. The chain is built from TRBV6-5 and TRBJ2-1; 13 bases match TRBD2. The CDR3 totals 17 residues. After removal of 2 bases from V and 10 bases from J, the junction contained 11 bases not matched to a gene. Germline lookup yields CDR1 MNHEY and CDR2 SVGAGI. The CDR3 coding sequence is TGTGCCAGCAGTTACAGACTAGCGGGAGGAATGGCACGAGAGCAGTTCTTC. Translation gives CASSYRLAGGMAREQFF.

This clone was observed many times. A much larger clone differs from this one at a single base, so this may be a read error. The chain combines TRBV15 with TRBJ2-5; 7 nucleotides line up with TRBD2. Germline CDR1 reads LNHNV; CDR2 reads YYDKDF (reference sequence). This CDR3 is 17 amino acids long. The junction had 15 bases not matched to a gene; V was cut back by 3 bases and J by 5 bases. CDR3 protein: CATSSRRGDPGGETQYF. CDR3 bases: TGTGCCACCAGCAGCAGACGGGGGGACCCCGGAGGTGAGACCCAGTACTTC.

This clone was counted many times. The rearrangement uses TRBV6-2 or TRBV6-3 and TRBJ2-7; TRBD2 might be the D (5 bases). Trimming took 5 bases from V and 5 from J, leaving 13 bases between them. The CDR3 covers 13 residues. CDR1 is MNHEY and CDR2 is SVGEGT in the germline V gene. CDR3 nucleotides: TGTGCCAGCAGTGACGGGATCGCCGACGAGCAGTACTTC. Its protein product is CASSDGIADEQYF.

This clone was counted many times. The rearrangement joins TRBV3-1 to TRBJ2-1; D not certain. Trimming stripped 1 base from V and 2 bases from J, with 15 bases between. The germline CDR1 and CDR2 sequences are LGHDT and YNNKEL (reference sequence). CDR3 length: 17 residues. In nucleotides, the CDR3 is TGTGCCAGCAGCCAAGCAGGATCTCCCTCTCCCTACAATGAGCAGTTCTTC. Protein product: CASSQAGSPSPYNEQFF.

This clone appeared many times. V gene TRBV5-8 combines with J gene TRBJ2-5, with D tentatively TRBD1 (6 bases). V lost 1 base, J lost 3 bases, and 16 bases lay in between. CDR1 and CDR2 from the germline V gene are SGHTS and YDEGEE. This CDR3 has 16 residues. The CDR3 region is CASSLWSGEREETQYF. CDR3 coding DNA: TGTGCCAGCAGCTTGTGGTCAGGGGAGAGAGAAGAGACCCAGTACTTC.